This TCR beta chain was profiled in a study of monozygotic twins with inflammatory bowel disease. Study-wide results and limits: No detectable difference in repertoire similarity separated concordant from discordant twins, possibly as a result of limited power.

This CDR3 has 14 amino acids. The germline V gene encodes CDR1 LNHDA and CDR2 SQIVND (reference sequence). About this clonotype: The antigen remains unidentified.

TCRdb re-called the 5' RACE reads; every CDR3 protein appears as one record, without DNA. The sample has about 380,000 distinct CDR3 sequences. The source material was blood. The TCR was taken from a human donor with ulcerative colitis or Crohn's disease, or a healthy co-twin of an affected twin (not recorded which). The chain uses TRBV19 and TRBJ1-5; TCRdb indicates TRBD1, and absent DNA this call remains unverified. The CDR3 sequence is CASSPRGGWQPQHF.